This TCR beta chain was obtained from a study of blood T cell repertoires in COVID-19. This table comes from immunoSEQ multiplex PCR, and its TCRdb copy is limited to in-frame clones, with some not included. The top ten hold roughly 2.1% of the sample, which has over 250,000 clones, about 89% seen once. The sequence was obtained from a middle-aged man with acute or convalescent COVID-19. Sequences were obtained from peripheral blood.

The CDR3 loop is CASSGGLAQETQYF. Written as DNA, the CDR3 is TGTGCCAGCAGCGGCGGGCTAGCTCAAGAGACCCAGTACTTC. This sequence joins TRBV2 and TRBJ2-5, with D perhaps matching TRBD2 (5 bases). V lost 6 bases and J 2 bases, leaving 13 bases between the germline ends. The CDR3 is 14 residues long. Germline CDR1 and CDR2: SNHLY and FYNNEI.